This T cell receptor (beta chain) was retrieved from a study of CD8+ T cells in alopecia areata. Following RNA extraction, reverse transcription yielded cDNA that acted as the sequencing template. Some clones are missing from TCRdb's copy, which holds only in-frame ones; the method was immunoSEQ multiplex PCR. The table has about 180,000 clones, roughly 60% seen once. Lesional scalp punch biopsies and peripheral blood came from alopecia areata patients. Using a FACSAria, the CD4+ and CD8+ T cells were sorted from the PBMCs. This clone was seen a few times. Germline V gene data show CDR1 as SGHDT and CDR2 as YYEEEE. The CDR3 is 11 amino acids. Trimming left V 2 bases short and J 2 bases short, with 2 bases between.

This TCR was recovered from a human donor with alopecia areata. This chain uses TRBV5-6 with TRBJ2-7; D remains ambiguous. Sequenced material: CD4+ T cells sorted from blood, taken at week 0. The CDR3 is CASSLTYEQYF. CDR3 DNA sequence: TGTGCCAGCAGCTTAACCTACGAGCAGTACTTC.